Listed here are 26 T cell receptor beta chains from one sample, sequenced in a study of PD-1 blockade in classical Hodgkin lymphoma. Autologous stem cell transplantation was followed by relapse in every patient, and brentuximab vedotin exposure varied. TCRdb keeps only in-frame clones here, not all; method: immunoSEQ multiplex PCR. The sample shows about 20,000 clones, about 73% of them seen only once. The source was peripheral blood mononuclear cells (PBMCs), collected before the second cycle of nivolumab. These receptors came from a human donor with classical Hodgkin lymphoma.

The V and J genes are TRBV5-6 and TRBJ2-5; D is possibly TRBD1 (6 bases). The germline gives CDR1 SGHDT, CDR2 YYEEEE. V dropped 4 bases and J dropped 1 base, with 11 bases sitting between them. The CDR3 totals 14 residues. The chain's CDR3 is CASSAGTTQETQYF. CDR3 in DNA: TGTGCCAGCAGCGCCGGGACAACCCAAGAGACCCAGTACTTC.

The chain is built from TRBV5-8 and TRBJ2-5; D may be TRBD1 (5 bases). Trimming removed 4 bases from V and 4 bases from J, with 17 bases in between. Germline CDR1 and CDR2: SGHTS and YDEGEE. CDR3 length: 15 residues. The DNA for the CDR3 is TGTGCCAGCAGCCCGGACGGCGTGGGGCGAGAGACCCAGTACTTC. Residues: CASSPDGVGRETQYF.

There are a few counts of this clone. CDR3 loop: CASSSTARGLQETQYF. The CDR3 nucleotides are TGTGCCAGCAGTTCCACCGCCCGGGGACTGCAAGAGACCCAGTACTTC. V gene TRBV7-9 combines with J gene TRBJ2-5; D may be TRBD2 (6 bases). The length of the CDR3 is 16 residues. Trimming shortened V by 6 bases and J by 2 bases, and 19 bases separated the two germline ends. Germline V gene sequence: CDR1 SEHNR, CDR2 FQNEAQ (reference sequence).

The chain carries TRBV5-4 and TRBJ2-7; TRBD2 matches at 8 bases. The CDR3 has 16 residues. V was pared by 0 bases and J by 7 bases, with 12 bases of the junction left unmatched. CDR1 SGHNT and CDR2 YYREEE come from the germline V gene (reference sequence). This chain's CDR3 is CASSLAGGVGLGEQYF. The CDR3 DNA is TGTGCCAGCAGCTTGGCGGGAGGGGTGGGCTTGGGGGAGCAGTACTTC. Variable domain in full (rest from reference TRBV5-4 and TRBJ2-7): ETGVTQSPTHLIKTRGQQVTLRCSSQSGHNTVSWYQQALGQGPQFIFQYYREEENGRGNFPPRFSGLQFPNYSSELNVNALELDDSALYLCASSLAGGVGLGEQYFGPGTRLTVT.

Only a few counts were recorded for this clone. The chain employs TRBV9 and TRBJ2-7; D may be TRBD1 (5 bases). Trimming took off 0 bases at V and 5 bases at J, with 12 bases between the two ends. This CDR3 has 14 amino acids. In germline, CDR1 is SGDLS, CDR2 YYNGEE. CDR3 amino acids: CASSVEGSVDEQYF. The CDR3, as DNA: TGTGCCAGCAGCGTAGAGGGGTCGGTGGACGAGCAGTACTTC.

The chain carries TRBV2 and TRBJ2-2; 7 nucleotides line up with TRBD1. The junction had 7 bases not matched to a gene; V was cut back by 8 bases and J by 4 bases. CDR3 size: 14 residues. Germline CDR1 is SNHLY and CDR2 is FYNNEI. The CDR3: CASSDRVGTGELFF. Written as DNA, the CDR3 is TGTGCCAGCTCAGACAGGGTGGGCACCGGGGAGCTGTTTTTT.

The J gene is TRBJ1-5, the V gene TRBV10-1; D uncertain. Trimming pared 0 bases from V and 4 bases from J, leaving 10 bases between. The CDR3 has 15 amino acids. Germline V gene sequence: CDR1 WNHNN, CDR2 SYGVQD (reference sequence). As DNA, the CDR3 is TGCGCCAGCAGTGAGTCTCGCAGCCAAAATCAGCCCCAGCATTTT. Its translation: CASSESRSQNQPQHF.

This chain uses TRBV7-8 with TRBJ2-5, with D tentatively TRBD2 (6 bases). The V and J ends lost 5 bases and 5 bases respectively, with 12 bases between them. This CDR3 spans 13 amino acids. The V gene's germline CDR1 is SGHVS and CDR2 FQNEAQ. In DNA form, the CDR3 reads TGTGCCAGCAGCCTGGGACTTGCGGAGACCCAGTACTTC. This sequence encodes CASSLGLAETQYF.

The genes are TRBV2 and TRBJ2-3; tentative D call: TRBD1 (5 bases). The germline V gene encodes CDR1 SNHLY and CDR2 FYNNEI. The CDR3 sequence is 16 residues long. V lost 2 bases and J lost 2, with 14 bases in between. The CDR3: CASSESELGVTDTQYF. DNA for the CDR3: TGTGCCAGCAGTGAATCGGAGTTAGGGGTCACAGATACGCAGTATTTT. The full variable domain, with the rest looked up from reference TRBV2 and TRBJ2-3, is EPEVTQTPSHQVTQMGQEVILRCVPISNHLYFYWYRQILGQKVEFLVSFYNNEISEKSEIFDDQFSVERPDGSNFTLKIRSTKLEDSAMYFCASSESELGVTDTQYFGPGTRLTVL.

The CDR3 nucleotides are TGTGCCAGCAGCCGGGGACTAGCGGGAGCCAATGAGCAGTTCTTC. Protein product: CASSRGLAGANEQFF. The chain is built from TRBV6-5 and TRBJ2-1; 14 bases map to TRBD2. After removal of 6 bases from V and 6 bases from J, the junction contained 4 bases not matched to a gene. Germline values: CDR1 MNHEY, CDR2 SVGAGI. The CDR3 runs 15 residues.

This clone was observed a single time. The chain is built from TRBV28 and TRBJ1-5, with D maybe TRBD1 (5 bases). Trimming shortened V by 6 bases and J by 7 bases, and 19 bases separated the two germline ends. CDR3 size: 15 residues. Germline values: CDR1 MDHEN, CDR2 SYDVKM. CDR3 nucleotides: TGTGCCAGCAGACGTCAAGGGGCGCGGGCACAGCCCCAGCATTTT. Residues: CASRRQGARAQPQHF.

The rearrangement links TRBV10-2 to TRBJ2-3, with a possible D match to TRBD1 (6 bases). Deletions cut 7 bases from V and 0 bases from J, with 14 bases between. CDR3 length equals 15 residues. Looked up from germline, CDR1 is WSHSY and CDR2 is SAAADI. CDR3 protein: CASIRGQVSTDTQYF. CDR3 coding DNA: TGCGCCAGCATCCGGGGACAAGTAAGCACAGATACGCAGTATTTT.

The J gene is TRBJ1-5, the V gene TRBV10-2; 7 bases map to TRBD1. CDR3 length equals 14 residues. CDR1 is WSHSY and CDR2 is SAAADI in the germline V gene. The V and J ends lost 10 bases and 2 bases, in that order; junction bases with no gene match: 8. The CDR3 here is CATQTGLGNQPQHF. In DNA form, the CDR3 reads TGCGCCACCCAGACAGGGTTGGGCAATCAGCCCCAGCATTTT.

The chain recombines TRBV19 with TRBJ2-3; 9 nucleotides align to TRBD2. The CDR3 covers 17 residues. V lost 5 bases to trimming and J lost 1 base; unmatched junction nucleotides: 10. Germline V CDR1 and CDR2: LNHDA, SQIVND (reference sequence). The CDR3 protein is CASSGSGGRARTDTQYF. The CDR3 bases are TGTGCCAGTAGTGGATCGGGCGGGAGGGCCCGCACAGATACGCAGTATTTT.

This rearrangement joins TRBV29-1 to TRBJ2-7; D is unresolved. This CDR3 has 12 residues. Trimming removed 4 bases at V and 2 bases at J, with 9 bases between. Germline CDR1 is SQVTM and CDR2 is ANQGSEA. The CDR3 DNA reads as TGCAGCGTTGGTATATCTACCTACGAGCAGTACTTC. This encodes CSVGISTYEQYF.

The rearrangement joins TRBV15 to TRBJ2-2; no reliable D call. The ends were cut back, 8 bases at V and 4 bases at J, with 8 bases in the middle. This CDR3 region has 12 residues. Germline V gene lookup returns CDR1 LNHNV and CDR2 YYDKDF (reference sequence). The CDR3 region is CATGEPTGELFF. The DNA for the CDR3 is TGTGCCACCGGGGAACCCACCGGGGAGCTGTTTTTT.

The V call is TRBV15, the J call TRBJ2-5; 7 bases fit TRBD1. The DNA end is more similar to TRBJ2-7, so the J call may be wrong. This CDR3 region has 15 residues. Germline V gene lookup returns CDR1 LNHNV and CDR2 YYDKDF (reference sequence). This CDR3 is CATSSTGTEDYEQYF. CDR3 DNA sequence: TGTGCCACCAGCAGTACCGGGACAGAGGACTACGAGCAGTACTTC.

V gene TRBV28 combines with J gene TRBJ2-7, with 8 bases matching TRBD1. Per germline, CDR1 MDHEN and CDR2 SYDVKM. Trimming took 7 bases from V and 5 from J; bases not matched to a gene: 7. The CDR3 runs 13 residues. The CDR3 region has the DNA TGTGCCAGCAACATCCCGGGACAGGACGAGCAGTACTTC. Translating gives CASNIPGQDEQYF.

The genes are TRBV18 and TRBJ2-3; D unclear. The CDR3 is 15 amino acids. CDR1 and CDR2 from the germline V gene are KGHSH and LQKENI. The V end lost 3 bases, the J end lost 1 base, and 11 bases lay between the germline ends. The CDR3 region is CASSPQDGRTDTQYF. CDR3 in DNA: TGTGCCAGCTCACCGCAGGACGGACGCACAGATACGCAGTATTTT.

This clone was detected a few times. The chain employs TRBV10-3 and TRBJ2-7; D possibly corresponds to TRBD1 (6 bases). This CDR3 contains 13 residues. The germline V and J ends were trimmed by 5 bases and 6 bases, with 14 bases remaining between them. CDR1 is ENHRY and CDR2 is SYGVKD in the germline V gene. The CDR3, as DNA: TGTGCCATCAGTCTATTACAGGGATCCGAGCAGTACTTC. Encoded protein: CAISLLQGSEQYF.

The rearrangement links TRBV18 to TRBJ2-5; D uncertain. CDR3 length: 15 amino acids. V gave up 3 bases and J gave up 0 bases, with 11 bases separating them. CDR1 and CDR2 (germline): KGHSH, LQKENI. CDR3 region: CASSPRTMYQETQYF. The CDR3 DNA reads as TGTGCCAGCTCACCCCGGACGATGTACCAAGAGACCCAGTACTTC. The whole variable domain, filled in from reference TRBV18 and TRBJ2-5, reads NAGVMQNPRHLVRRRGQEARLRCSPMKGHSHVYWYRQLPEEGLKFMVYLQKENIIDESGMPKERFSAEFPKEGPSILRIQQVVRGDSAAYFCASSPRTMYQETQYFGPGTRLLVL.

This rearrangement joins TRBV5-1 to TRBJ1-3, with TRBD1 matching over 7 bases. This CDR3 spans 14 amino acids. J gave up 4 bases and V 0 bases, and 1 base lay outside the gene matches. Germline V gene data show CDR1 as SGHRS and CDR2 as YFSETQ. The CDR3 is CASSLGGQGNTIYF. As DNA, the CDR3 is TGCGCCAGCAGCTTGGGGGGACAGGGAAACACCATATATTTT.

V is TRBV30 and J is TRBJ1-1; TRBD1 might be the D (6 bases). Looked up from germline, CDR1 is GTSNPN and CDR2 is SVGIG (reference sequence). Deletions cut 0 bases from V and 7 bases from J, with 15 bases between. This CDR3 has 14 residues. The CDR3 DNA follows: TGTGCCTGGAGTGTATCTTACTGGACAGTTGAAGCTTTCTTT. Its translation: CAWSVSYWTVEAFF.

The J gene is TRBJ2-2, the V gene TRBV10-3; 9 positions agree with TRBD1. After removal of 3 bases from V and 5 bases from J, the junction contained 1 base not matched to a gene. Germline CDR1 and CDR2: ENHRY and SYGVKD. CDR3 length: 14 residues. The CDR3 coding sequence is TGTGCCATCAGTGACGGACAGGGGACCGGGGAGCTGTTTTTT. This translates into CAISDGQGTGELFF.

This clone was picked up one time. The CDR3 DNA reads TGTGCCAGCAGCTTATCGGGACTAGCCTCCAGGAATGAGCAGTTCTTC. Its protein is CASSLSGLASRNEQFF. The V call is TRBV7-9, the J call TRBJ2-1; the match to TRBD2 covers 9 bases. Germline lookup yields CDR1 SEHNR and CDR2 FQNEAQ (reference sequence). V lost 2 bases and J lost 7; bases outside the gene matches: 9. The CDR3 sequence is 16 residues long. Filled out from reference TRBV7-9 and TRBJ2-1, the complete variable domain reads DTGVSQNPRHKITKRGQNVTFRCDPISEHNRLYWYRQTLGQGPEFLTYFQNEAQLEKSRLLSDRFSAERPKGSFSTLEIQRTEQGDSAMYLCASSLSGLASRNEQFFGPGTRLTVL.

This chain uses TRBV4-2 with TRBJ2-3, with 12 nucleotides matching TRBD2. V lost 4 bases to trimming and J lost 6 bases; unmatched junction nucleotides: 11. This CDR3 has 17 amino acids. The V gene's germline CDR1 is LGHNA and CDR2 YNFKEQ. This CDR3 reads CASSPYKETSGSDTQYF. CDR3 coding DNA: TGTGCCAGCAGCCCCTATAAGGAGACTAGCGGGAGTGATACGCAGTATTTT.